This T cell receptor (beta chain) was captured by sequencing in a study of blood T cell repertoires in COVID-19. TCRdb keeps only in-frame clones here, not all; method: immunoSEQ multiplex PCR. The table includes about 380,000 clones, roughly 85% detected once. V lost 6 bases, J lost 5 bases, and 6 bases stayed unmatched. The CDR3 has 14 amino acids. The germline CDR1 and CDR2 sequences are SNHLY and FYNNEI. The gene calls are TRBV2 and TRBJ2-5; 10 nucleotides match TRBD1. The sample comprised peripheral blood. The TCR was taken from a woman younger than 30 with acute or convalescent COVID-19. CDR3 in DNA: TGTGCCAGCAGGGGACAGGGGATGGGGGAGACCCAGTACTTC. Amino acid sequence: CASRGQGMGETQYF.